What follows are 2 T cell receptor beta chains derived from one specimen sequenced in a study of cytomegalovirus exposure and HLA in healthy donors. Primers: 60 Vbeta forward and 13 Jbeta reverse. Some clones are missing from TCRdb's copy, which holds only in-frame ones; the method was immunoSEQ multiplex PCR. The repertoire holds around 150,000 clones, with approximately 81% as singletons. Input material: PBMCs. These TCRs come from a man in his late teens or twenties in good health and CMV-seropositive.

The J gene is TRBJ1-2, the V gene TRBV19; 9 nucleotides line up with TRBD1. With V trimmed by 7 bases and J by 2 bases, 14 bases remained unmatched. The CDR3 consists of 17 residues. CDR1 is LNHDA, CDR2 SQIVND, per germline (reference sequence). In DNA, the CDR3 is TGTGCCAGTACCATTCAGGGACAAGGGACAGGGAACTATGGCTACACCTTC. Protein sequence: CASTIQGQGTGNYGYTF. Using reference TRBV19 and TRBJ1-2 for the parts outside the CDR3, the full variable domain is DGGITQSPKYLFRKEGQNVTLSCEQNLNHDAMYWYRQDPGQGLRLIYYSQIVNDFQKGDIAEGYSVSREKKESFPLTVTSAQKNPTAFYLCASTIQGQGTGNYGYTFGSGTRLTVV.

The rearrangement links TRBV27 to TRBJ2-5, with 11 bases fitting TRBD2. This CDR3 comprises 14 residues. Germline loops: CDR1 MNHEY, CDR2 SMNVEV (reference sequence). The V segment lost 8 bases and the J segment 5 bases; nucleotides outside the gene matches: 7. The CDR3 coding sequence is TGTGCCAGCGGGTTAGCGGGGGGGCCGGAGACCCAGTACTTC. This codes for CASGLAGGPETQYF.